This TCR beta chain was sequenced during a study of graft-versus-host responses after intestinal transplantation. Turning to the study itself: Multivisceral, liver-intestinal, or isolated intestinal grafts went to recipients.

Some clones are missing from TCRdb's copy, which holds only in-frame ones; the method was immunoSEQ multiplex PCR. The repertoire holds tens of thousands of clones, with around 91% as singletons. With regard to this clone: Its antigen is unidentified.

General study findings and limits: Early after transplant, HvG declines were associated with peak levels of circulating GvH clones. GvH clones appeared in recipient marrow, some first in ileum or blood.

V shed 3 bases and J shed 2 bases, with 3 bases lying between them. The CDR3 consists of 11 residues. Per the germline V gene, CDR1 is DFQATT and CDR2 is SNEGSKA (reference sequence). The TCR originated in a human donor who was the organ donor for an intestinal transplant. The sequences come from unstimulated CD8+ T cells sorted from spleen or lymph node cells, collected before transplant. V gene TRBV20-1 combines with J gene TRBJ2-3; D remains ambiguous. In DNA form, the CDR3 reads TGCAGTGCTAGTTACACAGATACGCAGTATTTT. Translating gives CSASYTDTQYF.